These 7 T cell receptor beta chains came from one sample sequenced in a study of shared clonotypes between healthy human individuals (dated by TCRdb to the early 2020s). CD8 naive samples were CD45RO-negative cells positively selected for CCR7, giving a CD45RA+CCR7+ population that excluded TemRA cells. Library preparation was by the immunoSEQ multiplex PCR assay. TCRdb stores this immuneACCESS table with in-frame sequences only. Part of the clones is absent; in the studies checked, under half of the shortfall reflects unresolved V genes, and no reason is known for the rest. In this sample the table shows about 2 million clones, about 94% of which occur a single time. Clones ranked in the top ten supply approximately 1.2% of the sample. Sample: naive CD8+ T cells sorted from blood. The cell subset or site label, read with the paper, signifies: CD45RA+CCR7+. These TCRs come from a man in his late teens or twenties in good health.

The chain carries TRBV10-3 and TRBJ2-1, with no clear D. This CDR3 is 12 amino acids long. V lost 10 bases and J 7 bases, leaving 14 bases between the germline ends. Germline CDR1 reads ENHRY; CDR2 reads SYGVKD. The CDR3 region has the DNA TGTGCCACCTGGGGTATGGGGAATGAGCAGTTCTTC. Protein: CATWGMGNEQFF.

The chain carries TRBV2 and TRBJ2-2; 9 bases agree with TRBD1. The length of the CDR3 is 15 residues. The V segment lost 6 bases and the J segment 5 bases; nucleotides outside the gene matches: 7. CDR1 is SNHLY and CDR2 is FYNNEI in the germline V gene. Here the CDR3 reads CASRLPGQGTGELFF. CDR3 DNA: TGTGCCAGCAGATTACCGGGACAGGGAACCGGGGAGCTGTTTTTT.

The CDR3 spells CASSETWGGTPLHF. DNA of the CDR3: TGTGCCAGCAGCGAAACCTGGGGAGGCACACCCCTCCACTTT. The gene calls are TRBV9 and TRBJ1-6; D unclear. The CDR3 covers 14 residues. V was trimmed by 3 bases and J by 11 bases, leaving 15 bases between them. Per the germline V gene, CDR1 is SGDLS and CDR2 is YYNGEE. Supplemented by reference TRBV9 and TRBJ1-6, the full variable domain reads DSGVTQTPKHLITATGQRVTLRCSPRSGDLSVYWYQQSLDQGLQFLIQYYNGEERAKGNILERFSAQQFPDLHSELNLSSLELGDSALYFCASSETWGGTPLHFGNGTRLTVT.

The genes are TRBV9 and TRBJ2-7; 8 positions match TRBD1. The CDR3 runs 14 residues. Germline CDR1 reads SGDLS; CDR2 reads YYNGEE. Losses at the gene ends were 4 bases for V and 3 bases for J; bases not matched to a gene: 6. The DNA of the CDR3 is TGTGCCAGCAGCTCAAGGGACAGGTTCTACGAGCAGTACTTC. Encoded protein: CASSSRDRFYEQYF.

With respect to this clone: The sample has other DNA sequences that encode this CDR3 too. The chain has TRBV9 and TRBJ2-3; D not certain. The CDR3 totals 14 residues. From germline, CDR1 is SGDLS and CDR2 YYNGEE. The V end lost 0 bases, the J end lost 3 bases, and 8 bases lay between the germline ends. DNA for the CDR3: TGTGCCAGCAGCGTAGCTACGGTGACAGATACGCAGTATTTT. Encoded protein: CASSVATVTDTQYF. Complete variable domain (other parts from reference TRBV9 and TRBJ2-3): DSGVTQTPKHLITATGQRVTLRCSPRSGDLSVYWYQQSLDQGLQFLIQYYNGEERAKGNILERFSAQQFPDLHSELNLSSLELGDSALYFCASSVATVTDTQYFGPGTRLTVL.

The chain has TRBV6-5 and TRBJ2-1; unclear D gene. Between the trimmed V and J ends, which lost 6 bases and 3 bases, there was a span of 9 bases. Germline CDR1 MNHEY, CDR2 SVGAGI. The CDR3 runs to 13 residues. This CDR3 is CASSFASYNEQFF. The CDR3, as DNA: TGTGCCAGCAGCTTTGCTAGCTACAATGAGCAGTTCTTC.

This chain connects TRBV30 to TRBJ2-1; possibly TRBD1 or TRBD2 for D (5 bases each). This CDR3 has 12 residues. Germline V gene sequence: CDR1 GTSNPN, CDR2 SVGIG (reference sequence). Deletions cut 5 bases from V and 8 bases from J, with 13 bases between. The CDR3 DNA is TGTGCCTGGGCCGAGGGGTCCCATGAGCAGTTCTTC. As protein: CAWAEGSHEQFF.